The rows below give T cell receptor beta chains drawn from one sample of a study of T cell changes during pregnancy in multiple sclerosis. Sequenced by immunoSEQ multiplex PCR; TCRdb stores in-frame clones only, minus some. The sample lists under 40,000 clones; 75% to 95% were seen once. Here the sequenced sample was CD4+ T cells from peripheral blood mononuclear cells, taken in the third trimester of pregnancy. These TCRs come from a female donor in good health, enrolled as a control in a pregnancy study. Both conserved end residues are part of each CDR3. The order of the fields is V gene, J gene, clone size, CDR3 protein. Clone size is given for some rows only: seen once, a few or many times, or a class if the clone is expanded.

TRBV5-4,TRBJ1-1,-,CASSPSTGLMNTEAFF
TRBV7-2,TRBJ2-7,-,CASSHHTRGREQYF
TRBV19,TRBJ2-3,once,CASSMNGLTDTQYF
TRBV7-6,TRBJ2-5,-,CASSSQTANQETQYF
TRBV28,TRBJ2-7,-,CASGGEHGQLSYEQYF
TRBV6-4,TRBJ2-1,-,CASSPTSGGTEEQFF
TRBV5-1,TRBJ2-2,-,CASSPGLFNTGELFF
TRBV5-4,TRBJ1-2,-,CASSLDRGGYGYTF
TRBV14,TRBJ1-2,-,CASSHRGNYGYTF
TRBV27,TRBJ2-1,-,CASRRGLYNEQFF
TRBV29-1,TRBJ2-4,-,CSAEGGGAKNIQYF
TRBV9,TRBJ2-7,-,CASSEGWTSGSRSYEQYF
TRBV5-1,TRBJ1-1,-,CASSPLNRGPMNTEAFF
TRBV7-9,TRBJ1-6,-,CASASQGNNSPLHF
TRBV2,TRBJ2-7,-,CASGQGTYEQYF
TRBV5-4,TRBJ2-3,-,CAGKHGGRGTDTQYF
TRBV7-9,TRBJ1-3,-,CASSGGQGLGSSGNTIYF